This TCR beta chain was recovered during a study of identical twins. TCRdb analysed the 5' RACE reads with MiXCR anew, one entry per CDR3 protein. The table shows 1.5 million to 2 million distinct CDR3 sequences, with less than 35% occurring only once. The sample holds many counts of this clonotype. CDR3 size: 11 residues. Germline CDR1 SGHRS, CDR2 YFSETQ. V lost 7 bases, J lost 4 bases, and 6 bases lay in between. This chain uses TRBV5-1 with TRBJ2-1, with unresolved D. The sample comprised cord blood. This sequence was found in a newborn girl in good health. The CDR3 reads CASHSYNEQFF. The CDR3 DNA reads TGCGCCAGCCATTCATACAATGAGCAGTTCTTC. Variable domain in full (rest from reference TRBV5-1 and TRBJ2-1): KAGVTQTPRYLIKTRGQQVTLSCSPISGHRSVSWYQQTPGQGLQFLFEYFSETQRNKGNFPGRFSGRQFSNSRSEMNVSTLELGDSALYLCASHSYNEQFFGPGTRLTVL.